This T cell receptor (beta chain) was obtained from a study of shared clonotypes between healthy human individuals. Turning to the study itself: Donors had three CD4 naive, three CD4 memory, two CD8 naive and one CD8 memory plate apiece.

TCRdb's table, derived via immunoSEQ multiplex PCR, lists solely in-frame clones and lacks some. Of about 2.3 million clones listed, 90% to 95% were seen once; the top ten hold 0.3% to 0.4%. Comments on this clone: Other DNA sequences in the same sample also yield this CDR3.

Germline CDR1 and CDR2: SGDLS and YYNGEE. Between the trimmed V and J ends, which lost 0 bases and 5 bases, there was a span of 5 bases. This CDR3 has 12 amino acids. The source is a man aged 18 to 30 in good health. Some clones in this sample may be carry-over from other donors' samples. The specimen sequenced was naive CD4+ T cells from PBMCs. Described subset: CD45RA+ positively selected. The chain carries TRBV9 and TRBJ2-5, with D unclear. This CDR3 reads CASSVGGETQYF. The DNA for the CDR3 is TGTGCCAGCAGCGTAGGCGGTGAGACCCAGTACTTC.